This TCR beta chain originates from a study of T-cell memory formation after mild COVID-19 (dated by TCRdb to the early 2020s). About the investigation overall: Most TCR sequence clusters were specific to one of the two donors. T-cell clones expanding and contracting after mild COVID-19 in two donors were tracked by longitudinal TCRalpha and TCRbeta repertoire sequencing. Two young, previously healthy adult volunteers made up the cohort, one male and one female.

Study-level results and caveats: Some responding clones were detected in pre-infection memory, which suggested that pre-existing cross-reactive memory T cells had joined the SARS-CoV-2 response. The second-wave clones that peaked on day 37 were not confirmed to be SARS-CoV-2 specific. From day 15 to 85, contracting clones showed balanced CD4/CD8 phenotypes, whereas a second wave of clones that expanded from day 15 to 37 leaned towards CD4+. Contracting CD4+ clones were found mainly in CM and EM memory subsets, while CD8+ clones were enriched in EMRA. Only two mild cases were covered in the study, and larger cohorts including severe cases with pre-infection samples were considered necessary.

Ficoll-Paque density gradient centrifugation was the method used to isolate PBMCs. This clonotype was found a few times. Its antigen is unknown. No base quality information exists; no much larger clone differs at one position. Sequencing was carried out with an Illumina NovaSeq 6000. TCRalpha and TCRbeta cDNA libraries were constructed by 5'RACE with constant-segment primers, with sample barcodes and unique molecular identifiers being introduced. RNA was extracted from every sample with Trizol reagent. The libraries were amplified in two PCR steps, and the second step added a second sample barcode and Illumina TruSeq adapters. The libraries were sequenced on an Illumina NovaSeq using 2 x 150 bp paired-end reads. The authors' analysis ran thus. Demultiplexing of reads and collapsing into UMI-guided consensus sequences were performed with migec v1.2.7. With mixcr v2.1.11, UMI consensuses were aligned to TRA and TRB V and J templates and assembled into clonotypes. Expanded or contracted clonotypes were those called significant by both edgeR and NoisET, with noise models trained on biological replicates. edgeR calls used a false discovery rate-adjusted p below 0.01 and a log2 fold-change threshold of 1. As an exploratory analysis of dynamics, max-normalized trajectories of the 1000 most abundant clonotypes were examined by PCA with hierarchical clustering. Separately sequenced CD4+ and CD8+ repertoires were used to assign a CD4 or CD8 phenotype to each responding clone. TCRdb reanalyzed the raw reads on its own, using fastp at Q25 for trimming and MiXCR for clone calling, and kept in-frame beta chains. Records with the same CDR3 protein are collapsed into one entry carrying the most frequent genes and DNA. The V and J calls, along with clone size, are taken from TCRdb and not from the paper's own processing. The sample has about 410,000 distinct CDR3 sequences on record, around 17% of them singletons. The leading ten clones occupy roughly 21% of the sample.

Taken from cysteine to phenylalanine, the CDR3 has 14 residues. Only CDR3 DNA is held: 42 bases, read in frame from base 1. The CDR1 and CDR2 encoded by the germline V gene are SGHTA and FQGNSA. The V end loses 5 bases and the J end loses 8 bases, and a stretch of 15 bases separates them. The sequence was collected from a man younger than 30 who had mild COVID-19 (a few samples of this study predate the infection). The sample titles of this study are shuffled in the database, so cell type and time point are left out; the donor was told from shared clones. Sequenced: PBMCs or a T cell subset sorted from them (not recorded which). This sequence uses TRBV7-2 and TRBJ1-4; the D gene is perhaps TRBD1, on 5 matching bases. DNA sequence: TGTGCCAGCAGCCCCGGGAGGGGTGGCGAAAAACTGTTTTTT. It specifies CASSPGRGGEKLFF.